Each of the 12 T cell receptor beta chains below was sequenced from the same sample in a study of shared clonotypes between healthy human individuals. The method was immunoSEQ multiplex PCR; TCRdb's version includes in-frame clones alone and lacks a portion of them. The profile shows roughly 2.1 million clones, under 95% of them singletons. It was CD45RO-negative cells, positively selected for CCR7, that made up naive CD8 cells, with terminally differentiated effector memory CD45RA+ cells excluded. Sequenced sample: naive CD8+ T cells from PBMCs. The source is a young man in good health. Some clones in this sample may be carry-over from other donors' samples.

This sequence joins TRBV7-9 and TRBJ2-7; no reliable D call. Germline V lookup: CDR1 SEHNR, CDR2 FQNEAQ (reference sequence). The V and J ends lost 2 bases and 2 bases respectively, with 7 bases between them. This CDR3 contains 13 residues. CDR3 region: CASSLINTYEQYF. CDR3 nucleotide sequence: TGTGCCAGCAGCTTAATTAATACCTACGAGCAGTACTTC.

V usage is TRBV6-5 and J usage is TRBJ2-7; D unresolved. In germline, CDR1 is MNHEY, CDR2 SVGAGI. The germline V and J ends were trimmed by 0 bases and 2 bases, with 14 bases remaining between them. The CDR3 consists of 16 residues. Written as DNA, the CDR3 is TGTGCCAGCAGTTACTCGTCAGAATCAAACGCCTACGAGCAGTACTTC. This sequence encodes CASSYSSESNAYEQYF.

This chain connects TRBV28 to TRBJ2-1, with 10 nucleotides matching TRBD2. The germline V gene has CDR1 MDHEN and CDR2 SYDVKM. This CDR3 has 16 amino acids. The J segment lost 2 bases and the V segment lost 7 bases, leaving 8 bases of the junction unmatched. The CDR3 spells CASTLIAGGPYNEQFF. The CDR3 nucleotides are TGTGCCAGCACCTTAATAGCGGGAGGTCCCTACAATGAGCAGTTCTTC.

This sequence joins TRBV19 and TRBJ2-5, with D maybe TRBD2 (5 bases). This CDR3 has 15 amino acids. V was pared by 3 bases and J by 4 bases, with 15 bases between. Per the germline V gene, CDR1 is LNHDA and CDR2 is SQIVND (reference sequence). This CDR3 is CASSIGGGRGETQYF. The CDR3 DNA sequence: TGTGCCAGTAGTATTGGAGGCGGTAGAGGAGAGACCCAGTACTTC.

V and J are TRBV6-5 and TRBJ2-1, with D perhaps given as TRBD1 or TRBD2 (5 bases each). The ends were cut back, 2 bases at V and 8 bases at J, with 16 bases in the middle. The CDR3 is 15 amino acids. Germline V gene data show CDR1 as MNHEY and CDR2 as SVGAGI. CDR3 residues: CASSYVGAPGDEQFF. CDR3 DNA sequence: TGTGCCAGCAGTTACGTCGGGGCGCCAGGTGATGAGCAGTTCTTC.

This clone was observed once. The chain uses TRBV19 and TRBJ1-2; D gene ambiguous. This CDR3 is 17 amino acids long. Trimming took 4 bases from V and 8 from J, leaving 26 bases between them. CDR1 is LNHDA, CDR2 SQIVND, per germline (reference sequence). The CDR3: CASSNVNLVREDGGYTF. DNA of the CDR3: TGTGCCAGTAGTAATGTGAATCTCGTCCGGGAAGATGGCGGCTACACCTTC. The whole variable domain, filled in from reference TRBV19 and TRBJ1-2, reads DGGITQSPKYLFRKEGQNVTLSCEQNLNHDAMYWYRQDPGQGLRLIYYSQIVNDFQKGDIAEGYSVSREKKESFPLTVTSAQKNPTAFYLCASSNVNLVREDGGYTFGSGTRLTVV.

The rearrangement uses TRBV2 and TRBJ2-2; D possibly uses TRBD1 or TRBD2 (5 bases each). Trimming took off 5 bases at V and 2 bases at J, with 12 bases between the two ends. The CDR3 is 15 residues long. Germline lookup yields CDR1 SNHLY and CDR2 FYNNEI. The CDR3 region is CASSRSGDNTGELFF. The CDR3 bases are TGTGCCAGCAGTCGTTCCGGGGACAACACCGGGGAGCTGTTTTTT.

The chain recombines TRBV5-1 with TRBJ1-1; D call uncertain. Germline-derived CDR1 and CDR2 are SGHRS and YFSETQ. V was trimmed by 3 bases and J by 2 bases, leaving 8 bases between them. The CDR3 has 13 amino acids. CDR3 nucleotides: TGCGCCAGCAGCTCCTACAGTAACACTGAAGCTTTCTTT. It is translated as CASSSYSNTEAFF.

The chain links TRBV13 to TRBJ2-5, with 7 bases aligning to TRBD1. The J call may be in error: the DNA end matches TRBJ2-7 better. The CDR3 extends over 15 amino acids. Germline lookup yields CDR1 PRHDT and CDR2 FYEKMQ (reference sequence). The CDR3 DNA reads as TGTGCCAGCAGCTTATTCAGACAGGGTTCCTACGAGCAGTACTTC. Translated, it gives CASSLFRQGSYEQYF.

The chain couples TRBV9 to TRBJ2-1; TRBD2 matches 12 bases. With V trimmed by 3 bases and J by 4 bases, 2 bases remained unmatched. CDR1 SGDLS and CDR2 YYNGEE come from the germline V gene. CDR3 length equals 15 residues. The CDR3 spells CASSATSGRYNEQFF. For the CDR3, the DNA is TGTGCCAGCAGCGCGACTAGCGGGAGATACAATGAGCAGTTCTTC.

The chain joins TRBV7-9 to TRBJ2-6, with a weak D call TRBD2 (6 bases). V was clipped by 4 bases and J by 2 bases, with 12 bases between them. The CDR3 is made up of 16 amino acids. Germline V gives CDR1 SEHNR, CDR2 FQNEAQ (reference sequence). This CDR3 is CASSSRGGPGANVLTF. The CDR3 DNA reads as TGTGCCAGCAGCTCCCGAGGAGGGCCTGGGGCCAACGTCCTGACTTTC.

The chain joins TRBV5-6 to TRBJ2-3, with 11 bases matching TRBD2. Germline CDR1 and CDR2: SGHDT and YYEEEE. Trimming cost V 4 bases and J 4 bases; bases outside gene matches: 5. The CDR3 sequence is 15 residues long. For the CDR3, the DNA is TGTGCCAGCAGCATACTAGCGGGAGTGGCAGATACGCAGTATTTT. It specifies CASSILAGVADTQYF.